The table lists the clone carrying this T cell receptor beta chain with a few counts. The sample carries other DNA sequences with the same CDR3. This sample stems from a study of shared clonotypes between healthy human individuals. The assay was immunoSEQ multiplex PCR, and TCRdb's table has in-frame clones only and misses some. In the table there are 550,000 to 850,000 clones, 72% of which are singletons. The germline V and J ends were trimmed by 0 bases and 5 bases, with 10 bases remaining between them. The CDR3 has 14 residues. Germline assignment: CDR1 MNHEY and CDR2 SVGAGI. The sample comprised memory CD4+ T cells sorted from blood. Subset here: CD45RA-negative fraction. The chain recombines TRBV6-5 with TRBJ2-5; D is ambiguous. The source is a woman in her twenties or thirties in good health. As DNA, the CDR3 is TGTGCCAGCAGTTACTCGATTGGCGGTGAGACCCAGTACTTC. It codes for CASSYSIGGETQYF.